A selection of T cell receptor beta chains follows, all from one sample in a study of T cell repertoires in cytomegalovirus infection. TCRdb re-called the reads with MiXCR, one entry per CDR3 protein. This repertoire shows hundreds of thousands of distinct CDR3 sequences, approximately 24% found once; its top ten account for around 7.6%. Source material: CD8+ T cells from PBMCs. The origin of the receptors is a human donor in good health (CMV status not recorded). Some clones in this sample may be carry-over from other donors' samples. Both conserved end residues are part of each CDR3. The D gene is left open where the match is weak. Expanded clones are given a class, and other clones once, few, many or no size at all.

j_gene,abundance,d_gene,v_gene,CDR3nt,CDR3aa
TRBJ2-2,.,TRBD1,TRBV6-1,TGTGCCAGCCTGACAGGGGCCGGGGAGCTGTTTTTT,CASLTGAGELFF
TRBJ2-6,.,.,TRBV7-6,TGTGCCAGCAGCCAACGGGTCCTTTCCTCTGGGGCCAACGTCCTGACTTTC,CASSQRVLSSGANVLTF
TRBJ2-1,.,TRBD2,TRBV4-3,TGCGCCAGCAGCCAAGGATCTAGCGGGAGTATCTACAATGAGCAGTTCTTC,CASSQGSSGSIYNEQFF
TRBJ2-7,.,.,TRBV7-8,TGTGCCAGCAGCTTAGGGTCCCAGTTTAACTACGAGCAGTACTTC,CASSLGSQFNYEQYF
TRBJ2-1,.,.,TRBV19,TGTGCCAGTAGTATCCCGGACAGACCTTACAATGAGCAGTTCTTC,CASSIPDRPYNEQFF
TRBJ2-1,many,TRBD2,TRBV29-1,TGCAGCGCCCCCGGGGGGGGGCCTTCCTACAATGAGCAGTTCTTC,CSAPGGGPSYNEQFF
TRBJ2-5,.,.,TRBV6-1,TGTGCCAACGTAAAGCGAGGGGCCATACAAGAGACCCAGTACTTC,CANVKRGAIQETQYF
TRBJ1-1,.,.,TRBV12-5,TGTGCTAGTGGTTCCGAGGGGGGTGAAGCTTTCTTT,CASGSEGGEAFF
TRBJ1-6,.,TRBD1,TRBV7-4,TGTGCCAGCGGGGGGACAGGGAACAATTCACCCCTCCACTTT,CASGGTGNNSPLHF
TRBJ2-1,.,.,TRBV7-6,TGTGCCAGCAGCTTAGAAGGGACTCTTCGTAATGAGCAGTTCTTC,CASSLEGTLRNEQFF
TRBJ2-3,.,.,TRBV6-6,TGTGCCAGCAGTTCCTCCGAAGAGGTCCCCACAGATACGCAGTATTTT,CASSSSEEVPTDTQYF
TRBJ2-5,many,.,TRBV7-8,TGTGCCAGCAGCTTAGATTTCCGGGAAGAGACCCAGTACTTC,CASSLDFREETQYF
TRBJ2-3,many,.,TRBV7-9,TGTGCCAGCAGCTTGCGGGGCGCGGAGTCAGATACGCAGTATTTT,CASSLRGAESDTQYF
TRBJ2-5,.,TRBD2,TRBV7-2,TGTGCCAGCAGCCCGGGGAGGCTAGCGGACATGAAAGAGACCCAGTACTTC,CASSPGRLADMKETQYF
TRBJ1-5,.,.,TRBV6-2/TRBV6-3,TGTGCCAGCAGTTACTCGCCAGGGAGTCAGCCCCAGCATTTT,CASSYSPGSQPQHF
TRBJ2-1,.,TRBD2,TRBV5-5,TGTGCCAGCAGCTTGGTAGCTAGCGGGGGGCAGCCCTTTTTTAGCTCCTACAATGAGCAGTTCTTC,CASSLVASGGQPFFSSYNEQFF
TRBJ1-1,many,.,TRBV5-4,TGTGCCAGCGACTCGCGTGGGTCTGACACTGAAGCTTTCTTT,CASDSRGSDTEAFF
TRBJ1-1,.,TRBD1,TRBV28,TGTGCCAGCAGCACGAACAGGGGCGACACTGAAGCTTTCTTT,CASSTNRGDTEAFF
TRBJ2-2,many,.,TRBV7-8,TGTGCCAGCAGCTTAGTTGAATCCGCCGGGGAGCTGTTTTTT,CASSLVESAGELFF
TRBJ1-1,few,.,TRBV5-3,TGTGCCAGCAGCTTCAAACCGACCGTGAACACTGAAGCTTTCTTT,CASSFKPTVNTEAFF
TRBJ1-2,.,.,TRBV29-1,TGCAGCGTGGTACAGCCTGCGGGCTATGGCTACACCTTC,CSVVQPAGYGYTF
TRBJ2-1,.,.,TRBV5-1,TGCGCCAGCAGCTTCGGCCCGTTGGACTACAATGAGCAGTTCTTC,CASSFGPLDYNEQFF
TRBJ2-2,.,.,TRBV20-1,TGCAGTGCTTTGGACAGTAAGGCCGGGGAGCTGTTTTTT,CSALDSKAGELFF
TRBJ1-2,many,TRBD1,TRBV7-2,TGTGCCAGCAGCTGGGACAGCCAACTACACTATGGCTACACCTTC,CASSWDSQLHYGYTF
TRBJ2-3,many,.,TRBV12-3/TRBV12-4,TGTGCCAGCAGCTTAGCGCCTAGCACAGATACGCAGTATTTT,CASSLAPSTDTQYF
TRBJ2-5,many,.,TRBV28,TGTGCCAGCAGTTTGCGCGGAGTGCAAGAGACCCAGTACTTC,CASSLRGVQETQYF
TRBJ2-3,.,TRBD2,TRBV29-1,TGCAGCGTTGGGGGACTAGCGGGGGGGCTGCGGACAGATACGCAGTATTTT,CSVGGLAGGLRTDTQYF
TRBJ2-1,few,TRBD2,TRBV7-9,TGTGCCAGCAGCTTGAGCGGGGCGTTCGACTATGAGCAGTTCTTC,CASSLSGAFDYEQFF
TRBJ1-1,few,TRBD1,TRBV13,TGTGCCAGCAGCAATTCGGGACAGGGGAACACTGAAGCTTTCTTT,CASSNSGQGNTEAFF
TRBJ1-5,few,.,TRBV10-3,TGTGCCATCAGTGAGGCGGTTCAGGGAGGCAATCAGCCCCAGCATTTT,CAISEAVQGGNQPQHF
TRBJ2-2,.,.,TRBV4-1,TGCGCCAGCAGCCATCTTCTTAGGGCGGGTACCGGGGAGCTGTTTTTT,CASSHLLRAGTGELFF
TRBJ2-1,.,.,TRBV7-4,TGTGCCAGCAGCTTAGCGCCCCGGCCTCGCAATGAGCAGTTCTTC,CASSLAPRPRNEQFF
TRBJ2-3,.,TRBD2,TRBV29-1,TGCAGCGTTTCTGGGACTAGCGAGACCACAGATACGCAGTATTTT,CSVSGTSETTDTQYF
TRBJ2-7,many,.,TRBV6-6,TGTGCCAGCAGTTACTTGGGACTTACCTACGAGCAGTACTTC,CASSYLGLTYEQYF
TRBJ1-2,many,.,TRBV7-2,TGTGCCAGCAGCCCCCGGACAGCTAACTATGGCTACACCTTC,CASSPRTANYGYTF
TRBJ2-5,.,TRBD1,TRBV10-3,TGTGCCATCAGTGGGACAGGGAACCAAGAGACCCGGTACTTC,CAISGTGNQETRYF
TRBJ2-7,.,TRBD2,TRBV28,TGTGCCAGCAGTTTAGGTGGAGCGGGGGGCTTCTCCTACGAGCAGTACTTC,CASSLGGAGGFSYEQYF
TRBJ2-1,once,.,TRBV7-2,TGTGCCAGCAGCCATACAAACTCCAGCTACAATGAGCAGTTCTTC,CASSHTNSSYNEQFF
TRBJ1-4,many,.,TRBV6-1,TGTGCCAGCAGGGGGGGGGCCGGTAATGAAAAACTGTTTTTT,CASRGGAGNEKLFF
TRBJ2-5,many,TRBD1,TRBV6-2/TRBV6-3,TGTGCCAGCAGTTTCCCCAGACAGGGCCAAGAGACCCAGTACTTC,CASSFPRQGQETQYF
TRBJ1-1,.,TRBD1,TRBV19,TGTGCCAGTAGTATAAGGGGGCCGAACACTGAAGCTTTCTTT,CASSIRGPNTEAFF
TRBJ2-5,.,TRBD2,TRBV12-3/TRBV12-4,TGTGCCAGCAGTTTGGTTAACGGGGGGGAGACCCAGTACTTC,CASSLVNGGETQYF
TRBJ1-4,few,.,TRBV7-9,TGTGCCAGCAGCGGGGATTATGAAAAACTGTTTTTT,CASSGDYEKLFF
TRBJ2-3,.,TRBD1,TRBV19,TGTGCCAGTAGTCTCCGGGACAGGCCCACAGATACGCAGTATTTT,CASSLRDRPTDTQYF
TRBJ2-1,few,.,TRBV7-8,TGTGCCAGCACCCTGGGAAGTCACAATGAGCAGTTCTTC,CASTLGSHNEQFF
TRBJ1-2,.,.,TRBV20-1,TGCAGTGCTAGAGATCTAGGGGTTTATGGCTACACCTTC,CSARDLGVYGYTF
TRBJ2-7,few,TRBD1,TRBV5-6,TGTGCCAGCAGCACCGGGACAGGGGCTTCGGTCTACGAGCAGTACTTC,CASSTGTGASVYEQYF
TRBJ2-2,.,TRBD2,TRBV10-3,TGTGCCATCAGAAAGCGGGGGGATATGAACACCGGGGAGCTGTTTTTT,CAIRKRGDMNTGELFF
TRBJ1-2,.,.,TRBV7-2,TGTGCCAGCAGCTTAGCAGTTGGGGGCGCCGGCTATGGCTACACCTTC,CASSLAVGGAGYGYTF
TRBJ2-7,.,.,TRBV7-9,TGTGCCAGCAGCTTGATCCAGCCGGTTGGCGTCGAGCAGTACTTC,CASSLIQPVGVEQYF
TRBJ2-3,.,.,TRBV6-2/TRBV6-3,TGTGCCAGCAGCTGGGACCCACCAGATACGCAGTATTTT,CASSWDPPDTQYF
TRBJ2-5,few,.,TRBV27,TGTGCCAGCAGTTTTGGCAGATGGGAGACCCAGTACTTC,CASSFGRWETQYF
TRBJ2-1,few,.,TRBV20-1,TGCAGTGCTAAATTGCTCTACTCCTACAATGAGCAGTTCTTC,CSAKLLYSYNEQFF